This entry lists 11 T cell receptor beta chains sequenced from one sample in a study of cytomegalovirus exposure and HLA in healthy donors. Produced via immunoSEQ multiplex PCR; TCRdb's table is partial and in-frame only. In the table there are 200,000 to 250,000 clones, approximately 88% of which are singletons. The sample comprised PBMCs. The receptors here all came from a woman between 25 and 40 years old in good health and CMV-seropositive.

The V call is TRBV6-5, the J call TRBJ1-2, with 7 nucleotides matching TRBD1. CDR1 and CDR2 (germline): MNHEY, SVGAGI. Trimming took 4 bases from V and 1 from J; bases not matched to a gene: 9. CDR3 size: 16 residues. For the CDR3, the DNA is TGTGCCAGCAGTTCCCTAACAGGGGCGGATAACTATGGCTACACCTTC. Amino acids: CASSSLTGADNYGYTF.

The V call is TRBV10-2, the J call TRBJ2-7; tentatively, D is TRBD2 (6 bases). V shed 6 bases and J shed 2 bases, with 11 bases lying between them. The CDR3 extends over 13 amino acids. Germline CDR1 is WSHSY and CDR2 is SAAADI. The CDR3 nucleotides are TGCGCCAGCAGGGTAGCGGTTGCCTACGAGCAGTACTTC. Encoded protein: CASRVAVAYEQYF.

This clone was detected a few times. The genes are TRBV11-2 and TRBJ2-7; 9 nucleotides match TRBD1. The trim removed 5 bases at V and 4 bases at J, leaving 6 bases unmatched. CDR1 is SGHAT and CDR2 is FQNNGV in the germline V gene. The CDR3 contains 14 residues. The CDR3 DNA follows: TGTGCCAGCAGCGGTGGGACAGGGTCGTACGAGCAGTACTTC. This sequence encodes CASSGGTGSYEQYF.

The chain recombines TRBV6-5 with TRBJ1-3; tentative D call: TRBD1 (5 bases). Per the germline V gene, CDR1 is MNHEY and CDR2 is SVGAGI. The CDR3 spans 12 residues. V shed 9 bases and J shed 5 bases, with 11 bases lying between them. The CDR3 reads CARPRGRNTIYF. The CDR3 DNA sequence: TGTGCCAGACCTCGGGGCCGAAACACCATATATTTT.

The genes are TRBV5-1 and TRBJ2-1; 12 nucleotides match TRBD1. Germline lookup yields CDR1 SGHRS and CDR2 YFSETQ. The CDR3 length is 17 residues. Trimming at V came to 0 bases and at J to 9 bases, leaving 10 bases not matched to a gene. CDR3 in DNA: TGCGCCAGCAGCTTGGATATAGGGGGACAGGGGGCTGTTGAGCAGTTCTTC. Its translation: CASSLDIGGQGAVEQFF.

The chain has TRBV30 and TRBJ1-1; a weak D match, TRBD1 (6 bases). Per germline, CDR1 GTSNPN and CDR2 SVGIG (reference sequence). V gave up 5 bases and J gave up 3 bases, with 16 bases separating them. The CDR3 is made up of 14 amino acids. The chain's CDR3 is CAWGPDRSDTEAFF. The CDR3 DNA reads TGTGCCTGGGGACCTGACAGGTCGGACACTGAAGCTTTCTTT.

This clone was counted a few times. V usage is TRBV5-1 and J usage is TRBJ2-2, with 10 nucleotides matching TRBD1. CDR1 is SGHRS and CDR2 is YFSETQ in the germline V gene. V was clipped by 3 bases and J by 5 bases; unmatched bases: 4. This CDR3 is 15 amino acids long. The CDR3 DNA follows: TGCGCCAGCAGCTACGGACAGGGGGAAACCGGGGAGCTGTTTTTT. It codes for CASSYGQGETGELFF. The variable domain in full, with the rest retrieved from reference TRBV5-1 and TRBJ2-2, is KAGVTQTPRYLIKTRGQQVTLSCSPISGHRSVSWYQQTPGQGLQFLFEYFSETQRNKGNFPGRFSGRQFSNSRSEMNVSTLELGDSALYLCASSYGQGETGELFFGEGSRLTVL.

This clone was detected ten times or more. The chain joins TRBV7-9 to TRBJ2-1; unclear D gene. This CDR3 contains 13 residues. The V and J ends lost 1 base and 8 bases respectively, with 9 bases between them. Per the germline V gene, CDR1 is SEHNR and CDR2 is FQNEAQ (reference sequence). The CDR3, as DNA: TGTGCCAGCAGCTTAGGGTCAGAAGATGAGCAGTTCTTC. Protein product: CASSLGSEDEQFF.

This clone occurred once. The CDR3 protein is CASSPGQGESYGYTF. In DNA, the CDR3 is TGTGCCAGCAGCCCGGGACAGGGAGAATCCTATGGCTACACCTTC. The chain uses TRBV11-3 and TRBJ1-2, with TRBD1 matching 9 bases. The V segment lost 5 bases and the J segment 4 bases; nucleotides outside the gene matches: 8. The V gene's germline CDR1 is SGHNT and CDR2 YENEEA. The CDR3 has 15 residues.

V is TRBV30 and J is TRBJ2-7; D is unresolved. CDR1 and CDR2 (germline): GTSNPN, SVGIG (reference sequence). The CDR3 extends over 15 amino acids. With 3 bases removed from V and 5 bases from J, the gap between germline ends came to 20 bases. The CDR3 sequence: CAWSATARSLHEQYF. The DNA of the CDR3 is TGTGCCTGGAGCGCCACGGCGCGGTCCCTCCACGAGCAGTACTTC.

The gene calls are TRBV28 and TRBJ1-2; D might be TRBD1 (5 bases). The V end was cut by 2 bases, the J end by 0 bases, with 10 bases between. Germline-derived CDR1 and CDR2 are MDHEN and SYDVKM. The CDR3 runs to 15 residues. CDR3 in amino acids: CASSLAGEPNYGYTF. The CDR3 nucleotides are TGTGCCAGCAGTTTAGCGGGGGAGCCTAACTATGGCTACACCTTC.